These 3 T cell receptor beta chains came from one sample sequenced in a study of OX40 agonist ivuxolimab in advanced cancers. Profiled with immunoSEQ multiplex PCR; TCRdb holds only in-frame clones, not every one. The sample lists tens of thousands of clones; under 95% were seen once. The sequenced sample was CD4+ or CD8+ T cells sorted from blood, obtained in a trial of the OX40 agonist ivuxolimab. These receptors came from an adult with an advanced solid tumor such as melanoma, head and neck, liver or kidney cancer.

V and J are TRBV7-2 and TRBJ2-3; no firm D call. This CDR3 comprises 14 residues. Germline V gives CDR1 SGHTA, CDR2 FQGNSA. The V and J ends lost 4 bases and 4 bases respectively, with 12 bases between them. CDR3 sequence (DNA): TGTGCCAGCAGCTATACGACGCGCGCAGATACGCAGTATTTT. Amino acid sequence: CASSYTTRADTQYF.

The rearrangement links TRBV7-2 to TRBJ2-5; maybe TRBD1 (6 bases). Germline values: CDR1 SGHTA, CDR2 FQGNSA. Trimming left V 1 base short and J 4 bases short, with 25 bases between. This CDR3 spans 19 amino acids. The DNA for the CDR3 is TGTGCCAGCAGCTTAGGTCGGAGTAGGGGGATGGGGAAGGGAGAGACCCAGTACTTC. Its protein product is CASSLGRSRGMGKGETQYF.

The genes are TRBV5-1 and TRBJ2-7; D possibly matches TRBD1 or TRBD2 (5 bases each). The CDR3 has 16 residues. Trimming pared 0 bases from V and 1 base from J, leaving 14 bases between. The germline CDR1 and CDR2 sequences are SGHRS and YFSETQ. In DNA form, the CDR3 reads TGCGCCAGCAGCTTGGGGACCGGGACGGCATCCTACGAGCAGTACTTC. Encoded protein: CASSLGTGTASYEQYF.